These 14 T cell receptor beta chains were all obtained from the same sample, sequenced in a study of blood T cell repertoires in COVID-19. Profiling relied on immunoSEQ multiplex PCR, and the TCRdb table lists in-frame clones only, not all of them. The sample yields about 230,000 clones, around nine tenths seen once. Sequenced input: peripheral blood. These TCRs come from a woman aged 55-70 years with acute or convalescent COVID-19.

V gene TRBV7-9 combines with J gene TRBJ1-5; 10 bases are shared with TRBD1. Germline CDR1 and CDR2: SEHNR and FQNEAQ (reference sequence). There are 16 residues in the CDR3. The trim removed 2 bases at V and 4 bases at J, leaving 5 bases unmatched. CDR3 sequence (DNA): TGTGCCAGCAGCTTATATGGACAGGGGGTAAATCAGCCCCAGCATTTT. Translation gives CASSLYGQGVNQPQHF. The full variable domain, completed using reference TRBV7-9 and TRBJ1-5, is DTGVSQNPRHKITKRGQNVTFRCDPISEHNRLYWYRQTLGQGPEFLTYFQNEAQLEKSRLLSDRFSAERPKGSFSTLEIQRTEQGDSAMYLCASSLYGQGVNQPQHFGDGTRLSIL.

For the CDR3, the DNA is TGTGCCAGCAGCTTAGACCGACTCGGTCCGCAGTATTTT. It translates to CASSLDRLGPQYF. The chain carries TRBV7-8 and TRBJ2-3; D is undetermined. Trimming stripped 1 base from V and 10 bases from J, with 12 bases between. There are 13 residues in the CDR3. CDR1 is SGHVS and CDR2 is FQNEAQ in the germline V gene.

The chain is built from TRBV28 and TRBJ1-2; a possible D gene is TRBD1 (5 bases). The germline V and J ends were trimmed by 4 bases and 4 bases, with 10 bases remaining between them. The CDR3 spans 13 residues. Germline loops: CDR1 MDHEN, CDR2 SYDVKM. The CDR3 loop reads CASSSQGPYGYTF. The DNA of the CDR3 is TGTGCCAGCAGTTCCCAGGGTCCCTATGGCTACACCTTC.

This clone came up a few times. The V and J genes are TRBV3-1 (or the pseudogene TRBV3-2) and TRBJ2-7, with a weak D call TRBD1 (6 bases). CDR3 length: 17 amino acids. Germline V gene lookup returns CDR1 LGHDT and CDR2 YNNKEL (reference sequence). V was trimmed by 1 base and J by 5 bases, leaving 21 bases between them. The CDR3 loop reads CASSQGSLGQGNNEQYF. The CDR3 DNA is TGTGCCAGCAGCCAAGGTTCGTTGGGGCAGGGGAACAACGAGCAGTACTTC.

The rearrangement uses TRBV18 and TRBJ2-1; 7 nucleotides align to TRBD2. CDR1 and CDR2 (germline): KGHSH, LQKENI. Trimming at V came to 0 bases and at J to 2 bases, leaving 4 bases not matched to a gene. There are 16 residues in the CDR3. CDR3 coding DNA: TGTGCCAGCTCACCACCGGGCGGGAGTACCTACAATGAGCAGTTCTTC. Protein product: CASSPPGGSTYNEQFF.

The chain has TRBV10-3 and TRBJ1-1; TRBD1 matches 7 bases. Germline V gives CDR1 ENHRY, CDR2 SYGVKD. Trimming cost V 4 bases and J 3 bases; bases outside gene matches: 2. The CDR3 is 13 amino acids. The CDR3 DNA reads as TGTGCCATCAGTGGTCAGGGGGACACTGAAGCTTTCTTT. This translates into CAISGQGDTEAFF.

V gene TRBV5-1 combines with J gene TRBJ2-5; 8 bases agree with TRBD1. This CDR3 contains 16 residues. Trimming at V came to 1 base and at J to 4 bases, leaving 9 bases not matched to a gene. Germline assignment: CDR1 SGHRS and CDR2 YFSETQ. The CDR3 here is CASSLIPTGAAETQYF. The DNA for the CDR3 is TGCGCCAGCAGCTTGATCCCGACAGGGGCGGCAGAGACCCAGTACTTC.

The V call is TRBV24-1, the J call TRBJ2-2; TRBD2 aligns across 8 bases. V lost 3 bases to trimming and J lost 5 bases; unmatched junction nucleotides: 16. This CDR3 is built from 19 residues. Germline V gives CDR1 KGHDR, CDR2 SFDVKD. The CDR3 DNA follows: TGTGCCACCAGTGATCAACCGCGAGCGGGAGCGGTGAGGACCGGGGAGCTGTTTTTT. This gives the protein CATSDQPRAGAVRTGELFF.

J is TRBJ1-5 and V is TRBV6-5; a possible D gene is TRBD1 (6 bases). Trimming stripped 6 bases from V and 2 bases from J, with 14 bases between. The CDR3 runs to 15 residues. CDR1 is MNHEY, CDR2 SVGAGI, per germline. This CDR3 is CASSEGVGGNQPQHF. CDR3 DNA sequence: TGTGCCAGCAGCGAGGGGGTGGGGGGCAATCAGCCCCAGCATTTT.

This clone has just a few counts. The chain links TRBV18 to TRBJ2-7, with 7 bases lining up with TRBD1. Germline CDR1 KGHSH, CDR2 LQKENI. With V trimmed by 6 bases and J by 3 bases, 5 bases remained unmatched. This CDR3 has 13 amino acids. The DNA of the CDR3 is TGTGCCAGCTCTTCCGGGACAGTCTACGAGCAGTACTTC. It specifies CASSSGTVYEQYF.

J is TRBJ1-1 and V is TRBV3-1 (or the pseudogene TRBV3-2); D is unclear. Germline V gene lookup returns CDR1 LGHDT and CDR2 YNNKEL (reference sequence). The CDR3 spans 14 residues. V lost 2 bases and J lost 2, with 9 bases in between. The DNA of the CDR3 is TGTGCCAGCAGCCAACGAACAGCAAACACTGAAGCTTTCTTT. This translates into CASSQRTANTEAFF.

This chain joins TRBV12-5 and TRBJ1-2; D unresolved. Germline values: CDR1 LGHNT, CDR2 FRNRAP. The V end lost 1 base, the J end lost 8 bases, and 11 bases lay between the germline ends. This CDR3 is built from 13 residues. As DNA, the CDR3 is TGTGCTAGTGGTTTGGCCCCAACTCCCGGCTACACCTTC. Its translation is CASGLAPTPGYTF. Looking up the rest from reference TRBV12-5 and TRBJ1-2 gives the full variable domain: DARVTQTPRHKVTEMGQEVTMRCQPILGHNTVFWYRQTMMQGLELLAYFRNRAPLDDSGMPKDRFSAEMPDATLATLKIQPSEPRDSAVYFCASGLAPTPGYTFGSGTRLTVV.

The rearrangement joins TRBV6-2 or TRBV6-3 to TRBJ1-1, with D maybe TRBD1 (5 bases). This CDR3 comprises 13 residues. The ends were cut back, 6 bases at V and 2 bases at J, with 10 bases in the middle. Germline CDR1 reads MNHEY; CDR2 reads SVGEGT. CDR3 coding DNA: TGTGCCAGCAGCCGGACACGAAACACTGAAGCTTTCTTT. It specifies CASSRTRNTEAFF.

The chain combines TRBV2 with TRBJ2-2; 7 bases are shared with TRBD2. This CDR3 region has 16 residues. V shed 6 bases, J shed 1 base, and the junction held 8 bases outside the gene matches. Germline V gene data show CDR1 as SNHLY and CDR2 as FYNNEI. The CDR3 DNA follows: TGTGCCAGCAGGGTTCTGGGACTACAGAACACCGGGGAGCTGTTTTTT. As protein: CASRVLGLQNTGELFF. The complete variable domain, with remaining parts taken from reference TRBV2 and TRBJ2-2, reads EPEVTQTPSHQVTQMGQEVILRCVPISNHLYFYWYRQILGQKVEFLVSFYNNEISEKSEIFDDQFSVERPDGSNFTLKIRSTKLEDSAMYFCASRVLGLQNTGELFFGEGSRLTVL.